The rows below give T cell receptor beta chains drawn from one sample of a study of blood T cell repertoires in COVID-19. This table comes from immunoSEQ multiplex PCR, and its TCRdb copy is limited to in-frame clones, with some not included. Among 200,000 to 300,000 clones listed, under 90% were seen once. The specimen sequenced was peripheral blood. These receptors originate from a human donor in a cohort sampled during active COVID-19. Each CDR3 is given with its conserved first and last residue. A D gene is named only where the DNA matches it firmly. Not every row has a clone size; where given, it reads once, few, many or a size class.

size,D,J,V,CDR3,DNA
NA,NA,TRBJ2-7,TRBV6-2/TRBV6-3,CASRYLKQGNYEQYF,TGTGCCAGCAGGTACCTTAAGCAGGGGAACTACGAGCAGTACTTC
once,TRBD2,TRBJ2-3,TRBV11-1,CASSKREVTDTQYF,TGTGCCAGCAGCAAGCGGGAGGTCACAGATACGCAGTATTTT
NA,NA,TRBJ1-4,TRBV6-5,CASSYGGTNWDEKLFF,TGTGCCAGCAGTTACGGAGGGACGAACTGGGATGAAAAACTGTTTTTT
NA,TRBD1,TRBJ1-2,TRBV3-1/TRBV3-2,CASSQRGGFYGYTF,TGTGCCAGCAGCCAAAGAGGGGGCTTCTATGGCTACACCTTC
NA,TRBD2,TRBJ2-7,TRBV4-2,CASGPGLGRDEQYF,TGTGCCAGCGGACCGGGACTAGGGCGGGACGAGCAGTACTTC
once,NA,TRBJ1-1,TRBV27,CASAGLLMNTEAFF,TGTGCCAGCGCGGGACTTTTAATGAACACTGAAGCTTTCTTT
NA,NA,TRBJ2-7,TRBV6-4,CASSAMIGGVSYEQYF,TGTGCCAGCAGTGCCATGATCGGCGGGGTCTCCTACGAGCAGTACTTC
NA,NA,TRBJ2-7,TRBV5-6,CASSLAGQLSPYEQYF,TGTGCCAGCAGCTTGGCCGGACAGCTTAGTCCCTACGAGCAGTACTTC
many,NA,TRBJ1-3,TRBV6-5,CASTPNAGSGNTIYF,TGTGCCAGCACCCCCAACGCAGGCTCTGGAAACACCATATATTTT
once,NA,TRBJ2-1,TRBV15,CATGARSGNEQFF,TGTGCCACCGGTGCAAGATCGGGCAATGAGCAGTTCTTC
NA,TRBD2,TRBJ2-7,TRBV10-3,CAISESRGSTSGRLEQYF,TGTGCCATCAGTGAGTCAAGGGGCTCGACTAGCGGGAGGTTGGAGCAGTACTTC
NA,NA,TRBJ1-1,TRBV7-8,CASSSSTGMGTEAFF,TGTGCCAGCAGCTCGTCTACAGGGATGGGCACTGAAGCTTTCTTT
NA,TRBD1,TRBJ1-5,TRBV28,CASSLGQGAQPQHF,TGTGCCAGCAGTTTAGGACAGGGCGCTCAGCCCCAGCATTTT
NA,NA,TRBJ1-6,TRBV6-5,CASSSLNHNSPLHF,TGTGCCAGCAGTTCCCTAAATCATAATTCACCCCTCCACTTT
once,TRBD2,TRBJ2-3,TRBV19,CASSESGSADTQYF,TGTGCCAGTAGTGAAAGCGGGAGTGCGGATACGCAGTATTTT
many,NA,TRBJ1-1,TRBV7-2,CASSLITMNTEAFF,TGTGCCAGCAGCTTAATCACTATGAACACTGAAGCTTTCTTT
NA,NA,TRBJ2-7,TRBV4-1,CASSQFSVGQRSYEQYF,TGCGCCAGCAGCCAGTTTTCTGTTGGACAGCGTTCCTACGAGCAGTACTTC
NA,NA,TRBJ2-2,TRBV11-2,CASSSLAVNTGELFF,TGTGCCAGCAGCTCCTTGGCGGTGAACACCGGGGAGCTGTTTTTT
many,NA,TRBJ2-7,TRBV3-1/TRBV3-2,CASSQTWRDEQYF,TGTGCCAGCAGCCAAACTTGGAGAGACGAGCAGTACTTC
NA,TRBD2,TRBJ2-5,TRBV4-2,CASSQVGGGGPQETQYF,TGTGCCAGCAGCCAAGTTGGCGGGGGAGGACCTCAAGAGACCCAGTACTTC
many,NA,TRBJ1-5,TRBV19,CASSEGVGQPQHF,TGTGCCAGTAGTGAAGGGGTGGGTCAGCCCCAGCATTTT
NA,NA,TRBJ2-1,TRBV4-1,CASSQDWLALNEQFF,TGCGCCAGCAGCCAAGATTGGCTAGCGCTGAATGAGCAGTTCTTC
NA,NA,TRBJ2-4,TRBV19,CASSPRTPLAKNIQYF,TGTGCCAGTAGTCCTCGGACACCCTTAGCCAAAAACATTCAGTACTTC
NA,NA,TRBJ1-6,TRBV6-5,CASSYSTWAQSPLHF,TGTGCCAGCAGTTACTCCACATGGGCGCAGTCACCCCTCCACTTT
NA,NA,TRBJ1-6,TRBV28,CASTISGQINSPLHF,TGTGCCAGCACCATATCAGGCCAAATAAATTCACCCCTCCACTTT
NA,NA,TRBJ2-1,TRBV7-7,CASSLGGPAWEQFF,TGTGCTAGCAGCTTAGGGGGGCCCGCCTGGGAGCAGTTCTTC
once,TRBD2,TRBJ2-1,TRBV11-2,CASSLTRGGSLYNEQFF,TGTGCCAGCAGCCTCACCCGGGGCGGGAGCCTTTACAATGAGCAGTTCTTC
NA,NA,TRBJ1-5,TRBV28,CASSSQFYTQPQHF,TGTGCCAGCAGTTCCCAATTCTATACTCAGCCCCAGCATTTT
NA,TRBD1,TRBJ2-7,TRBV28,CASSKNRGPSYEQYF,TGTGCCAGCAGTAAAAACAGGGGCCCCTCCTACGAGCAGTACTTC
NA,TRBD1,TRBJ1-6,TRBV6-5,CASSYPTGGVNSPLHF,TGTGCCAGCAGTTACCCGACAGGGGGAGTTAATTCACCCCTCCACTTT
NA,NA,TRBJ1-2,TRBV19,CASSEGVYGYTF,TGTGCCAGTAGTGAAGGGGTCTATGGCTACACCTTC
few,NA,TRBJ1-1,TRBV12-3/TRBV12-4,CASSLIDTEAFF,TGTGCCAGCAGTTTAATAGACACTGAAGCTTTCTTT
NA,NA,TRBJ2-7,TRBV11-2,CASSFQWEQYF,TGTGCCAGCAGCTTTCAGTGGGAGCAGTACTTC
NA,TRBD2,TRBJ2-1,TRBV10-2,CASSMGLFTPVFF,TGCGCCAGCAGTATGGGACTATTTACCCCGGTGTTCTTC
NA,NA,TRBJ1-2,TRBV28,CASSVAGYYGYTF,TGTGCCAGCAGCGTGGCAGGGTACTATGGCTACACCTTC
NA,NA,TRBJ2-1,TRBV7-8,CASSLAPVYNEQFF,TGTGCCAGCAGCTTAGCGCCGGTCTACAATGAGCAGTTCTTC
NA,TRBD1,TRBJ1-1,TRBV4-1,CASSHKTGLPEAFF,TGCGCCAGCAGCCATAAGACAGGGCTCCCTGAAGCTTTCTTT
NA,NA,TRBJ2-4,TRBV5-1,CASSLAGSLIAKNIQYF,TGCGCCAGCAGCTTAGCGGGCTCCTTGATAGCCAAAAACATTCAGTACTTC
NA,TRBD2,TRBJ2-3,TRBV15,CATSRDAGASGGTDTQYF,TGTGCCACCAGCAGAGATGCGGGGGCTAGCGGGGGCACAGATACGCAGTATTTT
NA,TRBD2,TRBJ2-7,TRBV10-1,CASSERTSASYEQYF,TGCGCCAGCAGTGAAAGGACTAGCGCATCCTACGAGCAGTACTTC
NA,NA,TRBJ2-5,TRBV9,CASSANGLPSTQYF,TGTGCCAGCAGCGCCAATGGACTTCCCTCGACCCAGTACTTC
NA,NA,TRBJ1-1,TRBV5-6,CASSLEGRGHDFEAFF,TGTGCCAGCAGCTTGGAGGGTCGGGGACACGATTTTGAAGCTTTCTTT
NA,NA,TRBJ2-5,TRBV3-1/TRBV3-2,CASSLLAGSGSETQYF,TGTGCCAGCAGCCTCTTGGCGGGGTCGGGGAGTGAGACCCAGTACTTC
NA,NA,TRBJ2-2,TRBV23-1,CASSEKTDGTSNTGELFF,TGCGCCAGCAGTGAAAAGACGGACGGGACTTCGAACACCGGGGAGCTGTTTTTT
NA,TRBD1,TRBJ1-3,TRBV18,CASSVRDRGNTIYF,TGTGCCAGCTCAGTCCGGGACAGGGGAAACACCATATATTTT
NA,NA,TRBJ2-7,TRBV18,CASSPLGQGNEQYF,TGTGCCAGCTCACCACTGGGGCAGGGCAACGAGCAGTACTTC
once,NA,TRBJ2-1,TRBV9,CASNPGPYNEQFF,TGTGCCAGCAATCCGGGTCCATACAATGAGCAGTTCTTC
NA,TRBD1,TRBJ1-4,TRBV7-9,CASSPQQGKGEKLFF,TGTGCCAGCAGCCCGCAACAGGGGAAGGGTGAAAAACTGTTTTTT
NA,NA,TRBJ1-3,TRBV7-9,CASSPRGAGNTIYF,TGTGCCAGCAGCCCCCGGGGGGCTGGAAACACCATATATTTT
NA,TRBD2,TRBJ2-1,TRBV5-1,CASSLVSGTSGNEQFF,TGCGCCAGCAGCTTGGTATCAGGGACTAGCGGGAATGAGCAGTTCTTC
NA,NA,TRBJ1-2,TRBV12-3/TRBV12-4,CASSRQVYGYTF,TGTGCCAGCAGTCGACAGGTCTATGGCTACACCTTC
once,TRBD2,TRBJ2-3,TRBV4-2,CASSLGTSATDTQYF,TGTGCCAGCAGCCTCGGGACTAGCGCCACAGATACGCAGTATTTT
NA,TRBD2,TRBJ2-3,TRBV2,CASRSLAGVGTDTQYF,TGTGCCAGCAGGTCACTAGCGGGAGTTGGCACAGATACGCAGTATTTT
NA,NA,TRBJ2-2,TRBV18,CASSPGVEAAGELFF,TGTGCCAGCTCACCCGGGGTGGAAGCGGCCGGGGAGCTGTTTTTT